A selection of T cell receptor beta chains follows, all from one sample in a study of radiation and T cells in renal cell carcinoma. Profiled with immunoSEQ multiplex PCR; TCRdb holds only in-frame clones, not every one. In the table there are roughly 150,000 clones, approximately 86% of which are singletons. Specimen: blood, collected from a patient whose treatment included radiotherapy and nephrectomy. These TCRs come from a woman aged 50 to 65 with renal cell carcinoma. Both conserved end residues are part of each CDR3. D genes are given only for firm matches. Rows may omit the clone size; those that give it use once, few, many or a size class.

v_gene: TRBV29-1
abundance: -
j_gene: TRBJ2-7
d_gene: -
CDR3aa: CSVGVGYEQYF
CDR3nt: TGCAGCGTTGGGGTGGGCTACGAGCAGTACTTC

v_gene: TRBV11-2
abundance: -
j_gene: TRBJ1-1
d_gene: TRBD1
CDR3aa: CASSLITRDREAFF
CDR3nt: TGTGCCAGCAGCCTTATTACCCGGGACAGGGAAGCTTTCTTT

v_gene: TRBV7-2
abundance: -
j_gene: TRBJ1-2
d_gene: -
CDR3aa: CASTEIHRDGYTF
CDR3nt: TGTGCCAGCACCGAGATACACAGGGATGGCTACACCTTC

v_gene: TRBV6-1
abundance: few
j_gene: TRBJ1-1
d_gene: TRBD1
CDR3aa: CASSATGDTEAFF
CDR3nt: TGTGCCAGCAGTGCCACAGGGGACACTGAAGCTTTCTTT

v_gene: TRBV2
abundance: -
j_gene: TRBJ2-5
d_gene: TRBD2
CDR3aa: CASIPGGSGVQETQYF
CDR3nt: TGTGCCAGCATCCCCGGGGGTAGCGGGGTCCAAGAGACCCAGTACTTC

v_gene: TRBV7-3
abundance: -
j_gene: TRBJ1-2
d_gene: -
CDR3aa: CASSPDASYGYTF
CDR3nt: TGTGCCAGCAGCCCTGACGCCAGCTATGGCTACACCTTC

v_gene: TRBV5-1
abundance: -
j_gene: TRBJ1-5
d_gene: TRBD1
CDR3aa: CASSPGQGRGPQHF
CDR3nt: TGCGCCAGCAGCCCCGGACAGGGGAGAGGCCCCCAGCATTTT

v_gene: TRBV30
abundance: -
j_gene: TRBJ2-7
d_gene: -
CDR3aa: CAWSDDSLTYEQYF
CDR3nt: TGTGCCTGGAGTGACGACAGCCTCACCTACGAGCAGTACTTC

v_gene: TRBV9
abundance: -
j_gene: TRBJ1-5
d_gene: TRBD1
CDR3aa: CASSVGTDQPQHF
CDR3nt: TGTGCCAGCAGCGTCGGGACAGATCAGCCCCAGCATTTT

v_gene: TRBV6-1
abundance: -
j_gene: TRBJ1-3
d_gene: -
CDR3aa: CASTPNHSGNTIYF
CDR3nt: TGTGCCAGCACCCCCAACCACTCTGGAAACACCATATATTTT

v_gene: TRBV14
abundance: -
j_gene: TRBJ1-1
d_gene: TRBD1
CDR3aa: CASSRDRMNTEAFF
CDR3nt: TGTGCCAGCAGCCGGGACAGGATGAACACTGAAGCTTTCTTT

v_gene: TRBV5-5
abundance: -
j_gene: TRBJ2-3
d_gene: -
CDR3aa: CASSLVPEDTQYF
CDR3nt: TGTGCCAGCAGCTTGGTTCCCGAAGATACGCAGTATTTT

v_gene: TRBV5-1
abundance: few
j_gene: TRBJ1-1
d_gene: -
CDR3aa: CASSLVSQGPTEAFF
CDR3nt: TGCGCCAGCAGCTTGGTTTCCCAGGGACCAACTGAAGCTTTCTTT

v_gene: TRBV6-6
abundance: -
j_gene: TRBJ2-7
d_gene: -
CDR3aa: CASSPTTYLTYEQYF
CDR3nt: TGTGCCAGCAGTCCGACTACCTACCTAACCTACGAGCAGTACTTC

v_gene: TRBV29-1
abundance: -
j_gene: TRBJ2-5
d_gene: TRBD2
CDR3aa: CSVVRGGRKETQYF
CDR3nt: TGCAGCGTTGTTCGGGGGGGGCGAAAAGAGACCCAGTACTTC

v_gene: TRBV10-3
abundance: few
j_gene: TRBJ1-5
d_gene: -
CDR3aa: CAISESGTPNQPQHF
CDR3nt: TGTGCCATCAGTGAGTCAGGGACCCCCAATCAGCCCCAGCATTTT

v_gene: TRBV5-1
abundance: -
j_gene: TRBJ2-7
d_gene: TRBD2
CDR3aa: CASSPGFSGGALSYEQYF
CDR3nt: TGCGCCAGCAGCCCCGGGTTTAGCGGGGGGGCCTTGTCCTACGAGCAGTACTTC

v_gene: TRBV18
abundance: -
j_gene: TRBJ1-2
d_gene: -
CDR3aa: CASSTDGNYGYTF
CDR3nt: TGTGCCAGCTCAACCGACGGGAACTATGGCTACACCTTC

v_gene: TRBV5-1
abundance: -
j_gene: TRBJ2-3
d_gene: TRBD2
CDR3aa: CASSLAGGPTDTQYF
CDR3nt: TGCGCCAGCAGCTTAGCGGGGGGGCCAACAGATACGCAGTATTTT

v_gene: TRBV25-1
abundance: -
j_gene: TRBJ2-5
d_gene: TRBD1
CDR3aa: CASGQVLLETQYF
CDR3nt: TGTGCCAGTGGACAGGTTCTTTTGGAGACCCAGTACTTC

v_gene: TRBV7-2
abundance: -
j_gene: TRBJ1-5
d_gene: TRBD1
CDR3aa: CASSQDRVRTPQHF
CDR3nt: TGTGCCAGCAGCCAAGACAGGGTGAGAACACCCCAGCATTTT

v_gene: TRBV5-4
abundance: -
j_gene: TRBJ2-2
d_gene: TRBD2
CDR3aa: CASSGVAGGLNTGELFF
CDR3nt: TGTGCCAGCAGCGGGGTAGCGGGGGGCCTTAACACCGGGGAGCTGTTTTTT

v_gene: TRBV5-1
abundance: -
j_gene: TRBJ2-1
d_gene: -
CDR3aa: CASSIRDANYNEQFF
CDR3nt: TGCGCCAGCAGCATCCGGGACGCAAACTACAATGAGCAGTTCTTC

v_gene: TRBV4-1
abundance: once
j_gene: TRBJ2-2
d_gene: -
CDR3aa: CASSQDPRPGELFF
CDR3nt: TGCGCCAGCAGCCAAGATCCCAGGCCCGGGGAGCTGTTTTTT

v_gene: TRBV7-2
abundance: once
j_gene: TRBJ1-2
d_gene: -
CDR3aa: CASSLVQGNNYGYTF
CDR3nt: TGTGCCAGCAGCTTAGTTCAGGGTAATAACTATGGCTACACCTTC

v_gene: TRBV9
abundance: -
j_gene: TRBJ1-1
d_gene: -
CDR3aa: CASSVQVNTEAFF
CDR3nt: TGTGCCAGCAGCGTTCAGGTGAACACTGAAGCTTTCTTT